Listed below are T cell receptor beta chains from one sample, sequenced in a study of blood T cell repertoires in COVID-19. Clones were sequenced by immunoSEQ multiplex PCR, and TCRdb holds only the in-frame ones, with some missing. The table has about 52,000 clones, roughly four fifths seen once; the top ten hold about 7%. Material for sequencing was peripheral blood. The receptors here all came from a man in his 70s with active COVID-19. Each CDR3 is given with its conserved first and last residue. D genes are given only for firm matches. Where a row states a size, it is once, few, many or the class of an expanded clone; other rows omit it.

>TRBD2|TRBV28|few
CASSRIAGDYEQYF
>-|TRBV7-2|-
CASSRGRGGTEAFF
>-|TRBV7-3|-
CASSPRQTSTDTQYF
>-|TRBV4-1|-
CASSQDPPRLAKNIQYF
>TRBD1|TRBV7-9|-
CASSRGQGLNTGELFF
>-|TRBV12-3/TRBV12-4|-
CASSQWPSQYF
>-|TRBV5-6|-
CASSLGGPLGYTF
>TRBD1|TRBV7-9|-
CASSLEPQGAGQPQHF
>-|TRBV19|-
CASSPRRGNQPQHF
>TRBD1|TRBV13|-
CASSQAASDRGETYEQYF
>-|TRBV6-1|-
CASSESLRERHF
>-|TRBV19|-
CASRGVEGAKNIQYF
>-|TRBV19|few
CASSTQGFWETQYF
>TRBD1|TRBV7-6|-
CASSLVWTGERSNQPQHF
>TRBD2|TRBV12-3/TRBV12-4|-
CASSGLAGAEQYF
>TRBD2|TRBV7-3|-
CASSPGTSGGTDTQYF
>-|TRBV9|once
CASSVGPSPALHF
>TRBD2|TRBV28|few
CASSSTSGGSYEQYF
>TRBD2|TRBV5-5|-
CASSSGGLAGYNEQFF
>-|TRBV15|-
CATSRGGEGQPQHF
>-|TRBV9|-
CASRRYNEQFF
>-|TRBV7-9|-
CASSRWDSNTGELFF
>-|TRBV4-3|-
CASSQDRGSNQPQHF
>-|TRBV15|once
CATELAGLLSGYTF
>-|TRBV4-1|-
CASSQSQVSSYEQYF
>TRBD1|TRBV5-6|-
CASSAQGAELYNQPQHF
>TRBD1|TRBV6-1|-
CASSGPAWGGTGNSPLHF
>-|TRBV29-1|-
CSAGDTGNTIYF
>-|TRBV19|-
CASSIDRTGRSNQPQHF
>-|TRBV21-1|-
CASSKPVRQGENDEKLFF
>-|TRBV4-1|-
CASSPGVATNEKLFF
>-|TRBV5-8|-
CASSLEGRQGSNQPQHF
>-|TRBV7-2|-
CASSPLGPTDTQYF
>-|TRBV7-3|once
CASRSSNTEAFF
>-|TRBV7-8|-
CASSFQIPDTQYF
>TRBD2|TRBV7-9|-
CASSQRLAGGQYEQYF
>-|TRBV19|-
CASRKGGNTGELFF
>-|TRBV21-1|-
CASSKAGTGGAEAFF
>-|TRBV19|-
CASSIQGQSNQPQHF
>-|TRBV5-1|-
CASSSGGITDTQYF
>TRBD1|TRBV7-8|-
CASSLGDRGRNQPQHF
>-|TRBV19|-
CASSSHGGDEKLFF
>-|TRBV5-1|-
CASSLDQGTEAFF
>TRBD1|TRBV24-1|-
CATRKGAGTEAFF
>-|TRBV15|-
CATSRVAGYSNQPQHF
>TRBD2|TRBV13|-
CASSSAGEETQYF
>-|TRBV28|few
CASSQGPASGELFF
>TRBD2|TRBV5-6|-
CASSLGGGAAETQYF
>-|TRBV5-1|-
CASSTAGERDTQYF
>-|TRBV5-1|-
CASSPEGGEGDEQFF
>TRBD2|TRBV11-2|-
CASSLGGGGGQETQYF
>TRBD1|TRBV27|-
CASSPGTGGSYEQYF
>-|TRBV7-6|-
CASSLGAGASNQPQHF
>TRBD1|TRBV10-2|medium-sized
CASSVLGQGDEQYF
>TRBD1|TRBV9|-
CASSGDRGDTQYF
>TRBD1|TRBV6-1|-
CASSDSRTGEIEQFF
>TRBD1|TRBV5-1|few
CASSFGGQGEPLHF